A single sample is the source of the 22 T cell receptor beta chains below, sequenced in a study of shared T cell receptors in the human thymus. TCRdb's copy holds only in-frame clones and misses some; the assay was immunoSEQ multiplex PCR. The sample includes 600,000 to 900,000 clones, 80% to 90% of them seen just once. The same sample was also studied in work on human thymus T cells.

Sequencing was done on a sample of thymocytes. All receptors derive from a girl less than two years old with a congenital heart defect.

This clone was counted once. The chain carries TRBV27 and TRBJ2-7; weak D call: TRBD2 (7 bases). CDR3 length equals 17 residues. Germline assignment: CDR1 MNHEY and CDR2 SMNVEV (reference sequence). The V gene lost 2 bases and the J gene lost 5 bases, with 22 bases spanning the gap. The CDR3 loop reads CASSLIGGAYSAHEQYF. CDR3 bases: TGTGCCAGCAGTTTAATTGGGGGGGCATACTCAGCCCACGAGCAGTACTTC.

This clone has more than one count but fewer than ten. The CDR3 DNA sequence: TGCGCCAGCAGCCAAGTAGGGGGCCACGGGGGAAGCACAGATACGCAGTATTTT. It encodes CASSQVGGHGGSTDTQYF. The chain is built from TRBV4-1 and TRBJ2-3; D is perhaps TRBD1 (7 bases). CDR1 is MGHRA and CDR2 is YSYEKL in the germline V gene. The CDR3 covers 18 residues. Between the trimmed V and J ends, which lost 1 base and 0 bases, there was a span of 17 bases.

The rearrangement joins TRBV7-9 to TRBJ2-7; D may be TRBD1 (6 bases). In germline, CDR1 is SEHNR, CDR2 FQNEAQ (reference sequence). The germline V and J ends were trimmed by 3 bases and 6 bases, with 18 bases remaining between them. This CDR3 spans 15 amino acids. The CDR3 loop is CASSLGRGQVGEQYF. CDR3 DNA sequence: TGTGCCAGCAGCTTGGGCAGGGGCCAAGTCGGCGAGCAGTACTTC.

The rearrangement links TRBV12-5 to TRBJ2-3, with 14 bases fitting TRBD2. The CDR3 contains 18 residues. Trimming took 6 bases from V and 8 from J; bases not matched to a gene: 16. From germline, CDR1 is LGHNT and CDR2 FRNRAP. The DNA of the CDR3 is TGTGCTAGTGGCCCAAATACCCCGGGACTAGCGGGGGTGGTTACGCAGTATTTT. This encodes CASGPNTPGLAGVVTQYF.

This chain joins TRBV2 and TRBJ2-1; no clear D gene. The CDR3 length is 11 residues. Trimming took off 6 bases at V and 8 bases at J, with 8 bases between the two ends. The germline gives CDR1 SNHLY, CDR2 FYNNEI. This chain's CDR3 is CASSGEHEQFF. For the CDR3, the DNA is TGTGCCAGCAGCGGAGAGCATGAGCAGTTCTTC.

This clone was seen only a few times. The rearrangement links TRBV21-1 to TRBJ1-5; the listed D gene, TRBD1, was not tested against the DNA. TRBV21-1 is reported as a pseudogene. This CDR3 comprises 16 residues. CDR3 sequence (DNA): TGTGCCAGCAGCCCGGATTCAGGGCCAGGAAATCAGCCCCAGCATTTT. Protein: CASSPDSGPGNQPQHF.

The chain couples TRBV2 to TRBJ1-2; 8 bases align to TRBD1. The J segment lost 4 bases and the V segment lost 5 bases, leaving 15 bases of the junction unmatched. CDR3 length: 17 amino acids. The germline gives CDR1 SNHLY, CDR2 FYNNEI. CDR3 nucleotides: TGTGCCAGCAGTAACCGGGACAGGAGTACTACCACCTATGGCTACACCTTC. Translation gives CASSNRDRSTTTYGYTF.

This chain joins TRBV19 and TRBJ1-4; D uncertain. Trimming removed 7 bases from V and 1 base from J, with 7 bases in between. The germline gives CDR1 LNHDA, CDR2 SQIVND (reference sequence). The CDR3 has 13 residues. The CDR3 DNA reads as TGTGCCAGTACCGGGATAACTAATGAAAAACTGTTTTTT. Amino acids: CASTGITNEKLFF. Filled out from reference TRBV19 and TRBJ1-4, the complete variable domain reads DGGITQSPKYLFRKEGQNVTLSCEQNLNHDAMYWYRQDPGQGLRLIYYSQIVNDFQKGDIAEGYSVSREKKESFPLTVTSAQKNPTAFYLCASTGITNEKLFFGSGTQLSVL.

Note on this clone: One junction end does not reproduce the germline sequence, and a read error may be involved. V gene TRBV5-1 combines with J gene TRBJ1-4; no reliable D call. Germline V lookup: CDR1 SGHRS, CDR2 YFSETQ. This CDR3 contains 16 residues. The CDR3 nucleotides read TGCGCCAGCAGTTTGGGCCGAGCCATGGCTAATGAAAAACTGTTTTTT. Residues: CASSLGRAMANEKLFF.

This rearrangement joins TRBV2 to TRBJ2-5, with 13 bases aligning to TRBD2. With 2 bases clipped from V and 5 bases from J, the junction kept 11 bases outside the gene matches. The germline CDR1 and CDR2 sequences are SNHLY and FYNNEI. This CDR3 has 18 residues. The CDR3 DNA reads TGTGCCAGCAGTGAAAGTCCGACTAGCGGGGGGAAGGGCGAGACCCAGTACTTC. It is translated as CASSESPTSGGKGETQYF.

V usage is TRBV19 and J usage is TRBJ1-1, with D tentatively TRBD1 (6 bases). With 9 bases removed from V and 5 bases from J, the gap between germline ends came to 19 bases. The CDR3 runs to 14 residues. From germline, CDR1 is LNHDA and CDR2 SQIVND (reference sequence). CDR3 sequence: CARRDIVLRTEAFF. The CDR3 nucleotides are TGTGCCAGGAGGGACATCGTTCTGCGAACTGAAGCTTTCTTT. The complete variable domain, with remaining parts taken from reference TRBV19 and TRBJ1-1, reads DGGITQSPKYLFRKEGQNVTLSCEQNLNHDAMYWYRQDPGQGLRLIYYSQIVNDFQKGDIAEGYSVSREKKESFPLTVTSAQKNPTAFYLCARRDIVLRTEAFFGQGTRLTVV.

This rearrangement joins TRBV18 to TRBJ2-5; TRBD2 agrees at 9 bases. The CDR3 has 15 amino acids. The V gene's germline CDR1 is KGHSH and CDR2 LQKENI. J lost 4 bases, V lost 2 bases, and 5 bases had no gene match. The CDR3 DNA reads as TGTGCCAGCTCACCAATAGCGGGGGTGGTAGAGACCCAGTACTTC. Its protein is CASSPIAGVVETQYF.

The chain recombines TRBV4-1 with TRBJ1-2, with D perhaps matching TRBD1 (5 bases). V lost 4 bases and J lost 1, with 34 bases in between. The CDR3 runs 22 residues. CDR1 is MGHRA and CDR2 is YSYEKL in the germline V gene. The CDR3 DNA is TGCGCCAGCAGCCCCCAAGCCCTATCGACAGCCTACTTGGGTGGCTGTAACTATGGCTACACCTTC. This sequence encodes CASSPQALSTAYLGGCNYGYTF.

The chain joins TRBV13 to TRBJ2-5; TRBD1 aligns across 7 bases. The CDR3 is 13 residues long. V lost 7 bases and J lost 4; bases outside the gene matches: 6. CDR1 and CDR2 from the germline V gene are PRHDT and FYEKMQ (reference sequence). CDR3 sequence (DNA): TGTGCCAGCAACAGGGGTACTGGAGAGACCCAGTACTTC. The encoded protein is CASNRGTGETQYF. Filled out from reference TRBV13 and TRBJ2-5, the complete variable domain reads AAGVIQSPRHLIKEKRETATLKCYPIPRHDTVYWYQQGPGQDPQFLISFYEKMQSDKGSIPDRFSAQQFSDYHSELNMSSLELGDSALYFCASNRGTGETQYFGPGTRLLVL.

The CDR3 nucleotides read TGTGCCAGCAGCGTAGGACTAGTTGCCACAGATACGCAGTATTTT. This encodes CASSVGLVATDTQYF. The chain joins TRBV7-9 to TRBJ2-3; 7 nucleotides agree with TRBD2. Germline assignment: CDR1 SEHNR and CDR2 FQNEAQ (reference sequence). This CDR3 region has 15 residues. V gave up 5 bases and J gave up 2 bases; unmatched junction bases: 7. Looking up the rest from reference TRBV7-9 and TRBJ2-3 gives the full variable domain: DTGVSQNPRHKITKRGQNVTFRCDPISEHNRLYWYRQTLGQGPEFLTYFQNEAQLEKSRLLSDRFSAERPKGSFSTLEIQRTEQGDSAMYLCASSVGLVATDTQYFGPGTRLTVL.

V gene TRBV5-1 combines with J gene TRBJ1-3; D is uncertain. Germline V gives CDR1 SGHRS, CDR2 YFSETQ. The CDR3 totals 15 residues. V was trimmed by 1 base and J by 0 bases, leaving 8 bases between them. The CDR3, as DNA: TGCGCCAGCAGCTTGACAGCTGGCTCTGGAAACACCATATATTTT. It yields the protein CASSLTAGSGNTIYF.

The chain links TRBV4-1 to TRBJ2-1; 7 bases match TRBD1. The germline gives CDR1 MGHRA, CDR2 YSYEKL. After removal of 6 bases from V and 5 bases from J, the junction contained 7 bases not matched to a gene. CDR3 length: 14 amino acids. The CDR3 sequence: CASRTGTVHNEQFF. The DNA for the CDR3 is TGCGCCAGCAGGACCGGGACAGTCCACAATGAGCAGTTCTTC.

A few counts support this clone. This sequence joins TRBV10-3 and TRBJ2-7, with D possibly being TRBD2 (5 bases). Trimming stripped 4 bases from V and 0 bases from J, with 10 bases between. CDR1 ENHRY and CDR2 SYGVKD come from the germline V gene. There are 14 residues in the CDR3. The CDR3 DNA reads TGTGCCATCAGTGGTCGGACTGACTCCTACGAGCAGTACTTC. Amino acids: CAISGRTDSYEQYF.

The rearrangement links TRBV2 to TRBJ1-5; TRBD1 agrees at 8 bases. CDR3 length: 17 amino acids. Germline CDR1 reads SNHLY; CDR2 reads FYNNEI. After removal of 6 bases from V and 9 bases from J, the junction contained 19 bases not matched to a gene. The CDR3 region is CASSATGQGGLEWPQHF. The CDR3 DNA reads as TGTGCCAGCAGCGCAACCGGACAGGGAGGCCTAGAATGGCCCCAGCATTTT.

This clone has only one observation. The rearrangement links TRBV19 to TRBJ2-5; no clear D. The CDR3 length is 13 residues. With 7 bases removed from V and 0 bases from J, the gap between germline ends came to 9 bases. From germline, CDR1 is LNHDA and CDR2 SQIVND (reference sequence). As DNA, the CDR3 is TGTGCCAGTACTGGGCAGAACCAAGAGACCCAGTACTTC. It codes for CASTGQNQETQYF.

V gene TRBV4-3 combines with J gene TRBJ1-1; D not certain. Trimming cost V 0 bases and J 6 bases, with 8 bases left between them. The CDR3 loop spans 13 amino acids. Per germline, CDR1 LGHNA and CDR2 YSLEER. CDR3 sequence: CASSQDPRAEAFF. In DNA form, the CDR3 reads TGCGCCAGCAGCCAAGATCCACGAGCTGAAGCTTTCTTT.

The chain is built from TRBV5-8 and TRBJ1-2; D gene unclear. CDR3 length: 14 residues. The V gene lost 3 bases and the J gene lost 5 bases, with 14 bases spanning the gap. Germline CDR1 is SGHTS and CDR2 is YDEGEE. The CDR3 nucleotides read TGTGCCAGCAGCTGTGAGAGGGCAGATTATGGCTACACCTTC. Its translation is CASSCERADYGYTF.